The TCR beta chain described here comes from a study of shared clonotypes between healthy human individuals. Turning to this clone: The antigen remains undetermined.

The CDR3 has 14 residues. In germline, CDR1 is LNHNV, CDR2 YYDKDF (reference sequence). V lost 4 bases to trimming and J lost 3 bases, with 12 bases between them. TCRdb's table, derived via immunoSEQ multiplex PCR, lists solely in-frame clones and lacks some. Of some 700,000 clones listed, 90% were seen once; the top ten hold about 34%. Study-level findings and limits: On the whole, naive subsets had larger estimated richness than memory subsets had. Blood alone was sampled, and tissue repertoires likely differ.

The sample taken for sequencing was memory CD8+ T cells from PBMCs. Sample subset: CD45RO+ cells pooled with CCR7-negative TemRA cells. This TCR came from a man between 18 and 29 years old in good health. Some clones in this sample may be carry-over from other donors' samples. The V gene is TRBV15, the J gene TRBJ1-2, with unresolved D. Here the CDR3 DNA reads TGTGCCACCAGCACGTCCGGGAGAGACTATGGCTACACCTTC. It is translated as CATSTSGRDYGYTF. Drawing the rest from reference TRBV15 and TRBJ1-2, the complete variable domain is DAMVIQNPRYQVTQFGKPVTLSCSQTLNHNVMYWYQQKSSQAPKLLFHYYDKDFNNEADTPDNFQSRRPNTSFCFLDIRSPGLGDTAMYLCATSTSGRDYGYTFGSGTRLTVV.